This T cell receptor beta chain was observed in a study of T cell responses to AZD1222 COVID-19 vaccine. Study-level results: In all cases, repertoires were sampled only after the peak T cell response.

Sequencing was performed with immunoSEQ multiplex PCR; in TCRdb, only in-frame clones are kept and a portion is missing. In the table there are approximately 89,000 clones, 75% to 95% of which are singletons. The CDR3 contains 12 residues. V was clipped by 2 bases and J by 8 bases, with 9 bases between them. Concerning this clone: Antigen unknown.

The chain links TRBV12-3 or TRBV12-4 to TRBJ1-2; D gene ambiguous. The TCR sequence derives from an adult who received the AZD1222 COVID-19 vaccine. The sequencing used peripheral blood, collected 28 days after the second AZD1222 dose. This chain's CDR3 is CASSLHMGGYTF. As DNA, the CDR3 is TGTGCCAGCAGTTTACACATGGGCGGCTACACCTTC.